Listed below are T cell receptor beta chains from one sample, sequenced in a study of siplizumab effects on memory and regulatory T cells. This table comes from immunoSEQ multiplex PCR, and its TCRdb copy is limited to in-frame clones, with some not included. The sample holds about 100,000 clones, 90% to 95% seen once. Input material: non-Treg CD4+ T cells sorted from blood. These receptors came from a human donor in good health. Both conserved end residues are part of each CDR3. The D gene is left open where the match is weak. Size values are once, few and many counts, or a class for expanded clones, and some rows have none.

j_gene: TRBJ2-7; abundance: -; d_gene: -; v_gene: TRBV5-8; CDR3aa: CASSRGEPGAIEQYF; CDR3nt: TGTGCCAGCAGCCGAGGGGAACCGGGAGCCATCGAGCAGTACTTC
j_gene: TRBJ2-5; abundance: -; d_gene: -; v_gene: TRBV28; CDR3aa: CASRLGGDRGTQYF; CDR3nt: TGTGCCAGCAGACTAGGGGGGGATCGAGGGACCCAGTACTTC
j_gene: TRBJ1-2; abundance: -; d_gene: -; v_gene: TRBV30; CDR3aa: CAWSHRVLYGYTF; CDR3nt: TGTGCCTGGAGTCACAGGGTACTCTATGGCTACACCTTC
j_gene: TRBJ1-4; abundance: -; d_gene: -; v_gene: TRBV9; CDR3aa: CASSVGIATNEKLFF; CDR3nt: TGTGCCAGCAGCGTAGGCATCGCAACTAATGAAAAACTGTTTTTT
j_gene: TRBJ2-7; abundance: -; d_gene: -; v_gene: TRBV27; CDR3aa: CASSLRGVGEQYF; CDR3nt: TGTGCCAGCAGTCTCAGGGGAGTTGGCGAGCAGTACTTC
j_gene: TRBJ2-3; abundance: -; d_gene: TRBD2; v_gene: TRBV14; CDR3aa: CASSRKLAGGPWAGTDTQYF; CDR3nt: TGTGCCAGCAGCCGGAAACTAGCGGGAGGGCCTTGGGCCGGCACAGATACGCAGTATTTT
j_gene: TRBJ1-2; abundance: -; d_gene: -; v_gene: TRBV25-1; CDR3aa: CASRVSGGGDGYTF; CDR3nt: TGTGCCAGCAGAGTTTCGGGCGGGGGGGATGGCTACACCTTC
j_gene: TRBJ1-1; abundance: -; d_gene: -; v_gene: TRBV19; CDR3aa: CASSIDRRMNTEAFF; CDR3nt: TGTGCCAGTAGTATAGATAGGCGGATGAACACTGAAGCTTTCTTT
j_gene: TRBJ1-1; abundance: -; d_gene: -; v_gene: TRBV7-9; CDR3aa: CASSLNTEAFF; CDR3nt: TGTGCCAGCAGCCTGAACACTGAAGCTTTCTTT
j_gene: TRBJ2-1; abundance: -; d_gene: -; v_gene: TRBV28; CDR3aa: CASSLLQTSRSSYNEQFF; CDR3nt: TGTGCCAGCAGTTTGCTTCAGACAAGCCGGAGCTCCTACAATGAGCAGTTCTTC
j_gene: TRBJ2-7; abundance: -; d_gene: -; v_gene: TRBV11-1; CDR3aa: CASSLRLGGEQYF; CDR3nt: TGTGCCAGCAGCTTACGGTTAGGGGGCGAGCAGTACTTC
j_gene: TRBJ2-5; abundance: -; d_gene: -; v_gene: TRBV28; CDR3aa: CASLSGLRETQYF; CDR3nt: TGTGCCAGCCTCTCGGGTCTCCGGGAGACCCAGTACTTC
j_gene: TRBJ2-2; abundance: -; d_gene: -; v_gene: TRBV5-6; CDR3aa: CASSLVVPLNTGELFF; CDR3nt: TGTGCCAGCAGCTTGGTTGTCCCGCTGAACACCGGGGAGCTGTTTTTT
j_gene: TRBJ2-7; abundance: -; d_gene: -; v_gene: TRBV29-1; CDR3aa: CSVGPGRTYEQYF; CDR3nt: TGCAGCGTTGGACCGGGTCGAACCTACGAGCAGTACTTC
j_gene: TRBJ1-5; abundance: -; d_gene: -; v_gene: TRBV19; CDR3aa: CASCRGGSGQPQHF; CDR3nt: TGTGCCAGTTGTAGAGGGGGATCGGGTCAGCCCCAGCATTTT
j_gene: TRBJ1-2; abundance: -; d_gene: -; v_gene: TRBV10-3; CDR3aa: CAISETGTAGGYTF; CDR3nt: TGCGCCATCAGTGAGACCGGGACTGCGGGGGGCTACACCTTC
j_gene: TRBJ2-5; abundance: -; d_gene: -; v_gene: TRBV18; CDR3aa: CASSPSLAETQYF; CDR3nt: TGTGCCAGCTCACCGTCACTCGCGGAGACCCAGTACTTC
j_gene: TRBJ1-1; abundance: few; d_gene: -; v_gene: TRBV7-9; CDR3aa: CASSLAQATEAFF; CDR3nt: TGTGCCAGCAGCTTAGCCCAGGCGACTGAAGCTTTCTTT
j_gene: TRBJ1-1; abundance: -; d_gene: -; v_gene: TRBV7-2; CDR3aa: CASSFATSMNTEAFF; CDR3nt: TGTGCCAGCAGCTTTGCTACATCTATGAACACTGAAGCTTTCTTT
j_gene: TRBJ2-2; abundance: -; d_gene: -; v_gene: TRBV28; CDR3aa: CASSFRGANTGELFF; CDR3nt: TGTGCCAGCAGTTTTCGCGGGGCGAACACCGGGGAGCTGTTTTTT
j_gene: TRBJ1-5; abundance: -; d_gene: TRBD1; v_gene: TRBV7-9; CDR3aa: CASSLGTGALNQPQHF; CDR3nt: TGTGCCAGCAGCTTAGGGACAGGGGCCCTTAATCAGCCCCAGCATTTT
j_gene: TRBJ1-1; abundance: -; d_gene: -; v_gene: TRBV14; CDR3aa: CASSQVDSGAFF; CDR3nt: TGTGCCAGCAGCCAAGTTGACTCGGGTGCTTTCTTT
j_gene: TRBJ2-7; abundance: -; d_gene: -; v_gene: TRBV4-1; CDR3aa: CASSQERIYEQYF; CDR3nt: TGCGCCAGCAGCCAAGAACGAATATACGAGCAGTACTTC
j_gene: TRBJ1-6; abundance: -; d_gene: -; v_gene: TRBV7-2; CDR3aa: CASSLGSRNSPLHF; CDR3nt: TGTGCCAGCAGCTTAGGGTCCAGGAATTCACCCCTCCACTTT
j_gene: TRBJ2-7; abundance: once; d_gene: -; v_gene: TRBV18; CDR3aa: CASSPRNTGARGEQYF; CDR3nt: TGTGCCAGCTCACCACGTAATACGGGGGCGCGTGGGGAGCAGTACTTC
j_gene: TRBJ2-1; abundance: -; d_gene: -; v_gene: TRBV6-4; CDR3aa: CASSVEGTPHNEQFF; CDR3nt: TGTGCCAGCAGTGTGGAGGGCACACCCCACAATGAGCAGTTCTTC
j_gene: TRBJ1-5; abundance: -; d_gene: -; v_gene: TRBV28; CDR3aa: CASSLYRDRQPQHF; CDR3nt: TGTGCCAGCAGTTTATATCGGGATCGGCAGCCCCAGCATTTT
j_gene: TRBJ1-5; abundance: few; d_gene: -; v_gene: TRBV6-5; CDR3aa: CASSYSWQSNQPQHF; CDR3nt: TGTGCCAGCAGTTACTCTTGGCAGAGCAATCAGCCCCAGCATTTT
j_gene: TRBJ2-7; abundance: -; d_gene: -; v_gene: TRBV6-6; CDR3aa: CASSPTSYEQYF; CDR3nt: TGTGCCAGCAGTCCCACCAGCTACGAGCAGTACTTC
j_gene: TRBJ2-7; abundance: -; d_gene: TRBD1; v_gene: TRBV27; CDR3aa: CASSLAAGGSYEQYF; CDR3nt: TGTGCCAGCAGTTTAGCGGCAGGGGGATCCTACGAGCAGTACTTC
j_gene: TRBJ1-3; abundance: -; d_gene: -; v_gene: TRBV5-1; CDR3aa: CASSPYPDRTSGNTIYF; CDR3nt: TGCGCCAGCAGCCCCTACCCTGACAGAACCTCTGGAAACACCATATATTTT
j_gene: TRBJ2-2; abundance: -; d_gene: TRBD1; v_gene: TRBV6-6; CDR3aa: CASNTGTGDNTGELFF; CDR3nt: TGTGCCAGCAACACCGGGACAGGGGACAACACCGGGGAGCTGTTTTTT
j_gene: TRBJ2-2; abundance: -; d_gene: TRBD1; v_gene: TRBV9; CDR3aa: CASDRGGTGELFF; CDR3nt: TGTGCCAGCGACAGGGGTGGTACCGGGGAGCTGTTTTTT
j_gene: TRBJ1-5; abundance: -; d_gene: -; v_gene: TRBV19; CDR3aa: CASSIDRGQPQHF; CDR3nt: TGTGCCAGTAGTATAGACAGGGGTCAGCCCCAGCATTTT
j_gene: TRBJ1-3; abundance: -; d_gene: -; v_gene: TRBV9; CDR3aa: CASSVAADGNTIYF; CDR3nt: TGTGCCAGCAGCGTAGCGGCTGATGGAAACACCATATATTTT
j_gene: TRBJ2-7; abundance: -; d_gene: -; v_gene: TRBV7-9; CDR3aa: CASSLSPHRETNYEQYF; CDR3nt: TGTGCCAGCAGCTTAAGTCCTCACAGGGAGACGAACTACGAGCAGTACTTC
j_gene: TRBJ2-1; abundance: -; d_gene: TRBD2; v_gene: TRBV7-6; CDR3aa: CASSLTGLGFNEQFF; CDR3nt: TGTGCCAGCAGCTTAACAGGACTAGGGTTCAATGAGCAGTTCTTC
j_gene: TRBJ1-1; abundance: -; d_gene: -; v_gene: TRBV5-1; CDR3aa: CASSLVSENTEAFF; CDR3nt: TGCGCCAGCAGCTTGGTCTCTGAAAACACTGAAGCTTTCTTT
j_gene: TRBJ2-3; abundance: -; d_gene: -; v_gene: TRBV5-4; CDR3aa: CASSASTDTQYF; CDR3nt: TGTGCCAGCTCGGCTAGCACAGATACGCAGTATTTT
j_gene: TRBJ2-1; abundance: -; d_gene: TRBD2; v_gene: TRBV5-1; CDR3aa: CASSLAAAGVLNEQFF; CDR3nt: TGCGCCAGCAGCTTGGCCGCAGCGGGAGTATTAAATGAGCAGTTCTTC
j_gene: TRBJ1-5; abundance: -; d_gene: -; v_gene: TRBV10-1; CDR3aa: CASKRYYYPGNQPQHF; CDR3nt: TGCGCCAGCAAAAGATACTACTATCCTGGCAATCAGCCCCAGCATTTT
j_gene: TRBJ2-5; abundance: -; d_gene: -; v_gene: TRBV7-2; CDR3aa: CASSPLDPGQETQYF; CDR3nt: TGTGCCAGCAGCCCTCTTGACCCGGGCCAGGAGACCCAGTACTTC
j_gene: TRBJ2-1; abundance: -; d_gene: -; v_gene: TRBV5-4; CDR3aa: CASSLEATKYNEQFF; CDR3nt: TGTGCCAGCAGCTTGGAGGCCACAAAGTACAATGAGCAGTTCTTC
j_gene: TRBJ2-7; abundance: -; d_gene: TRBD1; v_gene: TRBV28; CDR3aa: CASRAPVTGQMSYEQYF; CDR3nt: TGTGCCAGCAGGGCACCGGTTACGGGACAGATGTCCTACGAGCAGTACTTC
j_gene: TRBJ1-1; abundance: -; d_gene: -; v_gene: TRBV27; CDR3aa: CASSPGFMNTEAFF; CDR3nt: TGTGCCAGCAGTCCCGGATTCATGAACACTGAAGCTTTCTTT
j_gene: TRBJ2-1; abundance: -; d_gene: TRBD2; v_gene: TRBV10-1; CDR3aa: CASREGLAGDNEQFF; CDR3nt: TGCGCCAGCAGAGAAGGACTAGCGGGAGACAATGAGCAGTTCTTC
j_gene: TRBJ1-4; abundance: -; d_gene: -; v_gene: TRBV6-5; CDR3aa: CASSSRAFDEKLFF; CDR3nt: TGTGCCAGCAGCTCTAGGGCCTTTGATGAAAAACTGTTTTTT
j_gene: TRBJ2-5; abundance: -; d_gene: -; v_gene: TRBV7-9; CDR3aa: CASSLGGGGTQYF; CDR3nt: TGTGCCAGCAGCTTAGGAGGGGGTGGGACCCAGTACTTC
j_gene: TRBJ2-3; abundance: -; d_gene: -; v_gene: TRBV29-1; CDR3aa: CSVVRGADTQYF; CDR3nt: TGCAGCGTTGTACGCGGGGCTGATACGCAGTATTTT
j_gene: TRBJ1-3; abundance: -; d_gene: -; v_gene: TRBV19; CDR3aa: CASLRTAASSGNTIYF; CDR3nt: TGTGCCAGCCTAAGGACAGCCGCCAGCTCTGGAAACACCATATATTTT
j_gene: TRBJ2-7; abundance: -; d_gene: -; v_gene: TRBV7-2; CDR3aa: CASSLVGDPWREQYF; CDR3nt: TGTGCCAGCAGCTTAGTTGGGGACCCCTGGCGCGAGCAGTACTTC
j_gene: TRBJ2-7; abundance: -; d_gene: -; v_gene: TRBV30; CDR3aa: CAWRGQGYSYEQYF; CDR3nt: TGTGCCTGGAGGGGTCAGGGCTACTCCTACGAGCAGTACTTC
j_gene: TRBJ1-1; abundance: -; d_gene: -; v_gene: TRBV28; CDR3aa: CASSLSGQQAFF; CDR3nt: TGTGCCAGCAGTTTGTCTGGACAGCAAGCTTTCTTT